This T cell receptor beta chain appears in the sequencing data of a study of OX40 agonist ivuxolimab in advanced cancers. Study details: Prior anti-PD-1, anti-PD-L1 or anti-CTLA-4 therapy did not bar entry, and more than 35% had some.

Sequenced by immunoSEQ multiplex PCR; TCRdb stores in-frame clones only, minus some. The table lists about 5,700 clones, 90% of them singletons. Whole-study findings and limits: It was also the case that some nonresponders had low normalized T-cell clonal expansion. Averaging showed that CD8+ T cells had more expanded clones than CD4+ did. Clonal expansion was seen in CD4+ and CD8+ blood T cells by week 6 at 0.1 to 3.0 mg/kg.

Regarding this clone: Its antigen is currently unknown.

Germline V lookup: CDR1 SGHDT, CDR2 YYEEEE. Deletions cut 4 bases from V and 3 bases from J, with 5 bases between. The CDR3 is 11 residues long. This clonotype was obtained from an adult with an advanced solid tumor such as melanoma, head and neck, liver or kidney cancer. This chain links TRBV5-6 with TRBJ2-7; D is ambiguous. The sample was CD4+ or CD8+ T cells sorted from blood, taken in a trial of the OX40 agonist ivuxolimab. This chain's CDR3 is CASSDLYEQYF. Written as DNA, the CDR3 is TGTGCCAGCAGCGATCTCTACGAGCAGTACTTC.